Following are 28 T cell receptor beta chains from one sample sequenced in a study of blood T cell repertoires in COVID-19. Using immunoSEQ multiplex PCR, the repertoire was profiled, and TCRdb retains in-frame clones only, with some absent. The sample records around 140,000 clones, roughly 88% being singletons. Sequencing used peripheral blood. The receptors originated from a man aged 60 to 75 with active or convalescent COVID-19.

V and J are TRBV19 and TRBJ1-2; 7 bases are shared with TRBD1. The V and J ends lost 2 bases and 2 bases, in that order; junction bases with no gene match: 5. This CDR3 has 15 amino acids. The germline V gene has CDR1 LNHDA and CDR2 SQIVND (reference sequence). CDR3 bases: TGTGCCAGTAGTATATCCCCGGGACAGAACTATGGCTACACCTTC. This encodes CASSISPGQNYGYTF.

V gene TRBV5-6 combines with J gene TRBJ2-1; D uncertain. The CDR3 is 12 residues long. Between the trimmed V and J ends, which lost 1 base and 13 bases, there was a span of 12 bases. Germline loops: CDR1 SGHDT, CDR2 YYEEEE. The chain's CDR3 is CASSLRPGDQFF. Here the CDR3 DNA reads TGTGCCAGCAGCTTGAGGCCAGGTGACCAGTTCTTC.

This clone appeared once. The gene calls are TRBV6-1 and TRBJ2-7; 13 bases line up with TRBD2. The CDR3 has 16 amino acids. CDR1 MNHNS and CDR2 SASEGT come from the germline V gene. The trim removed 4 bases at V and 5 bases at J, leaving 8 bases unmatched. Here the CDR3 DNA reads TGTGCCAGCAGTGTCGGTCCGGGACTAGCGGGACACGAGCAGTACTTC. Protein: CASSVGPGLAGHEQYF.

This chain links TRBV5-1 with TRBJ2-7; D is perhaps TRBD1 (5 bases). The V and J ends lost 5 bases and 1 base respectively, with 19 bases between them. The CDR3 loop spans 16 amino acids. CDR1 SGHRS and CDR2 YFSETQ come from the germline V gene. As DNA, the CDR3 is TGCGCCAGCAGATCCCGTGGGGCAGATGCTTCCTACGAGCAGTACTTC. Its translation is CASRSRGADASYEQYF.

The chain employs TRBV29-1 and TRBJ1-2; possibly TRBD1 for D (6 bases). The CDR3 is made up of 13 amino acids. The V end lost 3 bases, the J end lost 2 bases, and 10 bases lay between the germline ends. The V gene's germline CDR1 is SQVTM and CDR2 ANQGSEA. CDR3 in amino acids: CSVERTENYGYTF. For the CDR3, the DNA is TGCAGCGTTGAGCGGACAGAGAACTATGGCTACACCTTC.

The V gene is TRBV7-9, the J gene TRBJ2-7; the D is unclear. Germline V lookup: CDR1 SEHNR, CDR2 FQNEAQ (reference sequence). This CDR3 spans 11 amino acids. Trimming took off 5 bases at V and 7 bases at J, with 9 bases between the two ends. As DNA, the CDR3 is TGTGCCAGCAGCCCCTCTATTGAGCAGTACTTC. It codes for CASSPSIEQYF.

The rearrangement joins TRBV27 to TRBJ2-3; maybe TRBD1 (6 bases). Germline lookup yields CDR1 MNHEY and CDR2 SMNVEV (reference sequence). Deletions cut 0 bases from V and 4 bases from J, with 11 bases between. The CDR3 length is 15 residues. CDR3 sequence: CASSLSTGLSDTQYF. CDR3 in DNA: TGTGCCAGCAGTTTATCCACAGGGTTGTCAGATACGCAGTATTTT.

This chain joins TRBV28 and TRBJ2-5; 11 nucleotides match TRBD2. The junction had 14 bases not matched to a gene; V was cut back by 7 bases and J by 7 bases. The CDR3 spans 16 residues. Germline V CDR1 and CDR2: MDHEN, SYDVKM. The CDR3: CASTERGTSGSRTQYF. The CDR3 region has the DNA TGTGCCAGCACCGAAAGGGGGACTAGCGGAAGTAGGACCCAGTACTTC. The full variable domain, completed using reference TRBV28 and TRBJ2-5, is DVKVTQSSRYLVKRTGEKVFLECVQDMDHENMFWYRQDPGLGLRLIYFSYDVKMKEKGDIPEGYSVSREKKERFSLILESASTNQTSMYLCASTERGTSGSRTQYFGPGTRLLVL.

For the CDR3, the DNA is TGTGCCAGCAGCCCCCGACTAGCGGGAGTCCACGAGCAGTACTTC. It translates to CASSPRLAGVHEQYF. The V gene is TRBV7-8, the J gene TRBJ2-7, with 12 bases matching TRBD2. Germline loops: CDR1 SGHVS, CDR2 FQNEAQ. With V trimmed by 5 bases and J by 5 bases, 7 bases remained unmatched. The CDR3 loop spans 15 amino acids.

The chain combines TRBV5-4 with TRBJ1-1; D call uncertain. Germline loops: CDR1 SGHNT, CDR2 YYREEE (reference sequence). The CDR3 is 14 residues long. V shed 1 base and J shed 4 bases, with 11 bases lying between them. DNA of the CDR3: TGTGCCAGCAGCTTGCTACACGAGGTCACTGAAGCTTTCTTT. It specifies CASSLLHEVTEAFF.

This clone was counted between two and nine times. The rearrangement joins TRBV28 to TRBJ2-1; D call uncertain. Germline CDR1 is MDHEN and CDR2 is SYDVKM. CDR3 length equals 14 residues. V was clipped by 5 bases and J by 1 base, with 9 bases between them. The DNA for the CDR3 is TGTGCCAGCAGTCCCCAGCGATCCTACAATGAGCAGTTCTTC. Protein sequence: CASSPQRSYNEQFF.

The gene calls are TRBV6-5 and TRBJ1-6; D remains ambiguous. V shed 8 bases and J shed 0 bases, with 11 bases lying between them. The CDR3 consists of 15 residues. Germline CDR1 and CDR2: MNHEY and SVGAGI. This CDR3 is CASGREVSYNSPLHF. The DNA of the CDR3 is TGTGCCAGCGGGCGGGAGGTCTCCTATAATTCACCCCTCCACTTT.

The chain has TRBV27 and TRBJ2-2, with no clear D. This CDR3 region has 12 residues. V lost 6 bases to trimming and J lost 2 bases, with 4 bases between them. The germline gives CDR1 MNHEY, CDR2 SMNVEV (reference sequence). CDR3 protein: CASSYNTGELFF. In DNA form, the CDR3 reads TGTGCCAGCAGCTACAACACCGGGGAGCTGTTTTTT.

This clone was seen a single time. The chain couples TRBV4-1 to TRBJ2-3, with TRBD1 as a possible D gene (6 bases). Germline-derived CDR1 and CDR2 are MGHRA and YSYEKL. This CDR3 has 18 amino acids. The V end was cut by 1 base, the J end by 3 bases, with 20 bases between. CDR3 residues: CASSQVTGTLKGTDTQYF. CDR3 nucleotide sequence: TGCGCCAGCAGCCAAGTAACTGGGACACTGAAGGGGACAGATACGCAGTATTTT.

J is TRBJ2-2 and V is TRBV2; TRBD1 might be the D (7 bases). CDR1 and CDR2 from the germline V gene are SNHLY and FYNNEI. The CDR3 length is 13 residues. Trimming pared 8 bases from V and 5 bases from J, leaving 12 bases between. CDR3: CASRQGGTGELFF. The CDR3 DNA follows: TGTGCCAGCCGGCAGGGGGGAACCGGGGAGCTGTTTTTT.

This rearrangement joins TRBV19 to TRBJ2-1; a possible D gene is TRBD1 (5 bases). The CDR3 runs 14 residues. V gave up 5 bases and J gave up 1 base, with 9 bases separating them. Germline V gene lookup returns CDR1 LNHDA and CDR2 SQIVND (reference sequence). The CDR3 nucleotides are TGTGCCAGTAGTCCAGGGATGTCCTACAATGAGCAGTTCTTC. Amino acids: CASSPGMSYNEQFF.

The CDR3 loop reads CASSRLVSGNADTQYF. DNA of the CDR3: TGTGCCAGCAGTCGCCTCGTTAGCGGGAACGCAGATACGCAGTATTTT. The chain employs TRBV2 and TRBJ2-3; 8 nucleotides align to TRBD2. The germline CDR1 and CDR2 sequences are SNHLY and FYNNEI. The CDR3 contains 16 residues. V shed 5 bases and J 4 bases; nucleotides not matched to a gene: 11. Complete variable domain (other parts from reference TRBV2 and TRBJ2-3): EPEVTQTPSHQVTQMGQEVILRCVPISNHLYFYWYRQILGQKVEFLVSFYNNEISEKSEIFDDQFSVERPDGSNFTLKIRSTKLEDSAMYFCASSRLVSGNADTQYFGPGTRLTVL.

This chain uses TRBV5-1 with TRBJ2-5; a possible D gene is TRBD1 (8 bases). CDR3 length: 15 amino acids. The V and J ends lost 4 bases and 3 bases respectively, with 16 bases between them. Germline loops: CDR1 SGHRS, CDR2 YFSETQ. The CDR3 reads CASSRGAGGKETQYF. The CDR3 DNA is TGCGCCAGCAGCCGGGGGGCAGGGGGCAAAGAGACCCAGTACTTC.

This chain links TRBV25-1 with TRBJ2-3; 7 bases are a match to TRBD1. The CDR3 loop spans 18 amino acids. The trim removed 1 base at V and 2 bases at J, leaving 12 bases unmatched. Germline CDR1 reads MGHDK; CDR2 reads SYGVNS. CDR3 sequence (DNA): TGTGCCAGCAGTGAATTGGGATCTGCCAGGGGGTACACAGATACGCAGTATTTT. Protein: CASSELGSARGYTDTQYF.

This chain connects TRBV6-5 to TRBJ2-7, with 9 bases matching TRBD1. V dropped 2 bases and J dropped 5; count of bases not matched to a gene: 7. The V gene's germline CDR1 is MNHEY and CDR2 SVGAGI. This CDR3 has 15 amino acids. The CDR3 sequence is CASSYPGQGFHEQYF. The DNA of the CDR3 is TGTGCCAGCAGTTACCCTGGACAGGGGTTCCACGAGCAGTACTTC.

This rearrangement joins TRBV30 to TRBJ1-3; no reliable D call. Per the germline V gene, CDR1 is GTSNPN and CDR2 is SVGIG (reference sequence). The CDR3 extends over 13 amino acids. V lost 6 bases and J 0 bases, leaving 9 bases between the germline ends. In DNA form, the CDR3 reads TGTGCCTGTCAGATAAGCTCTGGAAACACCATATATTTT. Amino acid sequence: CACQISSGNTIYF.

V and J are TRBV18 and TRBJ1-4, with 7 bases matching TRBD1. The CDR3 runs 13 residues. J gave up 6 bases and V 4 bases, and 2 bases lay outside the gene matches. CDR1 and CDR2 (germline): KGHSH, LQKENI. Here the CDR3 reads CASSQGADEKLFF. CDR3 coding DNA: TGTGCCAGCTCACAGGGGGCAGATGAAAAACTGTTTTTT.

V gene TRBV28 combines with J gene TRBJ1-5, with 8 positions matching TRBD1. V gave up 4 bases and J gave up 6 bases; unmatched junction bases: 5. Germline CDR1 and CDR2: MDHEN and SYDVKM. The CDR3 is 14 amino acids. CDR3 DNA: TGTGCCAGCAGTTCAGGACAGGGCGGTCAGCCCCAGCATTTT. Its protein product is CASSSGQGGQPQHF.

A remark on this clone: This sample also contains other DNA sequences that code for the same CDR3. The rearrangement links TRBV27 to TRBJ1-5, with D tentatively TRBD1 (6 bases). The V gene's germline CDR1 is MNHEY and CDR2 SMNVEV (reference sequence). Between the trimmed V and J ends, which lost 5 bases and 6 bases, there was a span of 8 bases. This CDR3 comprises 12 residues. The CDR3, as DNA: TGTGCCAGCAGTCCACAGGGTCAGCCCCAGCATTTT. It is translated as CASSPQGQPQHF.

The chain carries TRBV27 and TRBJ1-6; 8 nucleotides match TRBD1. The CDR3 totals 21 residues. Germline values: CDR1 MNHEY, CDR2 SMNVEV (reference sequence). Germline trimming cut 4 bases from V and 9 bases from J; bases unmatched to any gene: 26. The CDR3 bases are TGTGCCAGCAGTTCCCGAATCCAGACAGGGGCGTGGAGTTCCGCAGGTTCACCCCTCCACTTT. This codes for CASSSRIQTGAWSSAGSPLHF.

Here the CDR3 DNA reads TGCGCCAGCAGCTTGGATGGCGGGACGGGCACAGATACGCAGTATTTT. Amino acids: CASSLDGGTGTDTQYF. This rearrangement joins TRBV5-1 to TRBJ2-3; D is perhaps TRBD2 (6 bases). Germline V lookup: CDR1 SGHRS, CDR2 YFSETQ. V was trimmed by 0 bases and J by 1 base, leaving 12 bases between them. The CDR3 spans 16 residues.

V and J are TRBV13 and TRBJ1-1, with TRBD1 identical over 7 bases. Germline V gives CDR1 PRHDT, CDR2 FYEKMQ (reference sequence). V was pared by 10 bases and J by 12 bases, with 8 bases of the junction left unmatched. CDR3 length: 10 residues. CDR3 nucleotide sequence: TGTGCCACCCAGACAGGGATGACTTTCTTT. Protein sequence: CATQTGMTFF.

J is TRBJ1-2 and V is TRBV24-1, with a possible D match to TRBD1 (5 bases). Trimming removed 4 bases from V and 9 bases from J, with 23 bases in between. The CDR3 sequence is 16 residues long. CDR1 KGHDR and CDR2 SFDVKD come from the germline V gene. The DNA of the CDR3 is TGTGCCACCAGTGACCGCCTCGGACACCCCACTGGGAGCTACACCTTC. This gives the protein CATSDRLGHPTGSYTF.